The sample holds one count of the clone carrying this T cell receptor (beta chain). What it binds is unknown. The authors produced TCR alpha and TCR beta cDNA libraries with sample barcodes and UMIs by 5'RACE using constant-segment primers. MiXCR was run by TCRdb on the 5' RACE reads, yielding one entry per CDR3 protein. The data contain about 290,000 distinct CDR3 sequences, roughly 18% of them singletons. The sample belongs to a study of T-cell memory formation after mild COVID-19. The wider study: TCR clusters largely stayed donor specific.

General observations from the study: Certain responding clones were present in pre-infection memory, suggesting participation of cross-reactive memory. While clones contracting from day 15 to 85 were balanced between CD4 and CD8, later expanders leaned CD4+.

The V segment lost 5 bases and the J segment 2 bases; nucleotides outside the gene matches: 8. The CDR3 length is 15 residues. The germline gives CDR1 SGHNT, CDR2 YYREEE (reference sequence). What was sequenced was PBMCs or a T cell subset sorted from them (not recorded which). The rearrangement joins TRBV5-4 to TRBJ2-3; 7 bases are a match to TRBD1. This sequence was found in a man younger than 30 who had mild COVID-19 (a few samples of this study predate the infection). Cell type and time point are not known. The CDR3 is CASRSGTADTDTQYF. CDR3 coding DNA: TGTGCCAGCAGGTCCGGGACAGCAGACACAGATACGCAGTATTTT.